What follows are 4 T cell receptor beta chains derived from one specimen sequenced in a study of blood T cell repertoires in COVID-19. Repertoires were generated with immunoSEQ multiplex PCR, while TCRdb's copy carries only in-frame clones and drops some. The data show 280,000 or so clones, around 90% seen once. The sample taken for sequencing was PBMCs or T cells enriched from blood (not recorded which). The receptors stem from a woman in her late teens or twenties with acute COVID-19.

The chain uses TRBV28 and TRBJ1-2; 9 nucleotides match TRBD1. The trim removed 4 bases at V and 0 bases at J, leaving 15 bases unmatched. CDR3 length: 19 amino acids. The germline V gene encodes CDR1 MDHEN and CDR2 SYDVKM. The CDR3 DNA follows: TGTGCCAGCAGTTCACCCCGGTCCGGGACAGGGCCCGCTAACTATGGCTACACCTTC. It codes for CASSSPRSGTGPANYGYTF.

J is TRBJ1-6 and V is TRBV3-1 (or the pseudogene TRBV3-2); 9 bases fit TRBD1. Germline-derived CDR1 and CDR2 are LGHDT and YNNKEL (reference sequence). The CDR3 loop spans 17 amino acids. Germline trimming cut 4 bases from V and 2 bases from J; bases unmatched to any gene: 6. The CDR3 reads CASSRQGVAPYNSPLHF. The CDR3 DNA reads as TGTGCCAGCAGCCGACAGGGGGTTGCGCCCTATAATTCACCCCTCCACTTT.

This clone was observed once. The chain employs TRBV30 and TRBJ2-7; possible D gene TRBD1, 6 bases. V lost 0 bases, J lost 0 bases, and 9 bases lay in between. Germline CDR1 reads GTSNPN; CDR2 reads SVGIG (reference sequence). The CDR3 sequence is 14 residues long. For the CDR3, the DNA is TGTGCCTGGAGTGTTACAGGGAGCTCCTACGAGCAGTACTTC. It specifies CAWSVTGSSYEQYF.

This chain uses TRBV11-3 with TRBJ2-3; unclear D gene. This CDR3 is built from 13 residues. Trimming stripped 5 bases from V and 6 bases from J, with 12 bases between. Germline CDR1 reads SGHNT; CDR2 reads YENEEA. Here the CDR3 reads CASSPTVWDTQYF. CDR3 in DNA: TGTGCCAGCAGCCCTACGGTGTGGGATACGCAGTATTTT.